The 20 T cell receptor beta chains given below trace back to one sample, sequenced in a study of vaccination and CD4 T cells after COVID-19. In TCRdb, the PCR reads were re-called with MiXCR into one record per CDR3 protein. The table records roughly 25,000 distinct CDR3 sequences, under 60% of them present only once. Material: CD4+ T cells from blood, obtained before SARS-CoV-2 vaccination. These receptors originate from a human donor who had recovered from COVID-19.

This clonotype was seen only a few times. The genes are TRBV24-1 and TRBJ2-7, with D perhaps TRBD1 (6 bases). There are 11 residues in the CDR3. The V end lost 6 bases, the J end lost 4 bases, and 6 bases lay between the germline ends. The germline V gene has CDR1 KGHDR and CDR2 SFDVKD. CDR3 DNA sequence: TGTGCCACCAGTAGGGGGTACGAGCAGTACTTC. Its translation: CATSRGYEQYF.

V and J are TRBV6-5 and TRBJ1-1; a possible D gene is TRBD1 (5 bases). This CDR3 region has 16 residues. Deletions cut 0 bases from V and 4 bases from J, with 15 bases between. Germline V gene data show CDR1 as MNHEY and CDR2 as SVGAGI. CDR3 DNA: TGTGCCAGCAGTTACTCGAGAGCGTCAGGGCCCACTGAAGCTTTCTTT. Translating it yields CASSYSRASGPTEAFF.

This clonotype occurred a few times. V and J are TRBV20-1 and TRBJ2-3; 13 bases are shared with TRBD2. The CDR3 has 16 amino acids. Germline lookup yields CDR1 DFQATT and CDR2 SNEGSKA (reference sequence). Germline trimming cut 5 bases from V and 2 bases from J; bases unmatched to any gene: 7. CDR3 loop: CSARSGLAGNTDTQYF. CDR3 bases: TGCAGTGCTCGCTCGGGACTAGCGGGGAACACAGATACGCAGTATTTT.

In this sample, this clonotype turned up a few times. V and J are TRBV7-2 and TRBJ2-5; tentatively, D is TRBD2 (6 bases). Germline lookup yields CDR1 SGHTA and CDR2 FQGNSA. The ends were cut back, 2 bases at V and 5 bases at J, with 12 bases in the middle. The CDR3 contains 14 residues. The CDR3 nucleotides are TGTGCCAGCAGCTTACTGGCGGGGCGCGAGACCCAGTACTTC. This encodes CASSLLAGRETQYF.

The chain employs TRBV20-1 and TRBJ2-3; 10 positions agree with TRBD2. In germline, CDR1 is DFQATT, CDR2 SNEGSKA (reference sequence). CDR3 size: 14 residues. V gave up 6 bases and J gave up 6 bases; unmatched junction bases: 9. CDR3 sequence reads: CSAKAGGPLDTQYF. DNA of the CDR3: TGCAGTGCGAAAGCGGGAGGGCCCCTGGATACGCAGTATTTT.

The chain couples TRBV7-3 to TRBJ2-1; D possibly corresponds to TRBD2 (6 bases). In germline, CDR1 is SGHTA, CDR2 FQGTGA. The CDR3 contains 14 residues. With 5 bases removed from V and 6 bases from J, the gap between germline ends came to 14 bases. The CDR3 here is CASSPRLDSNEQFF. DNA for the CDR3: TGTGCCAGCAGCCCCCGACTAGACTCCAATGAGCAGTTCTTC.

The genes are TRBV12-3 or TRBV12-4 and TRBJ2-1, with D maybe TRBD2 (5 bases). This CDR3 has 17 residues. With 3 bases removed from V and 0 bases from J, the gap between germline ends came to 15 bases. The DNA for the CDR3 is TGTGCCAGCAGTTTGGGCGATCAGCGGATCTCCTACAATGAGCAGTTCTTC. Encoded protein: CASSLGDQRISYNEQFF.

As DNA, the CDR3 is TGTGCCAGCAGCTTATTCGGGGGAGGGAACACCGGGGAGCTGTTTTTT. This translates into CASSLFGGGNTGELFF. The rearrangement links TRBV7-2 to TRBJ2-2; D perhaps matches TRBD2 (6 bases). Germline loops: CDR1 SGHTA, CDR2 FQGNSA. Trimming pared 2 bases from V and 1 base from J, leaving 11 bases between. The CDR3 consists of 16 residues. Using reference TRBV7-2 and TRBJ2-2 for the parts outside the CDR3, the full variable domain is GAGVSQSPSNKVTEKGKDVELRCDPISGHTALYWYRQSLGQGLEFLIYFQGNSAPDKSGLPSDRFSAERTGGSVSTLTIQRTQQEDSAVYLCASSLFGGGNTGELFFGEGSRLTVL.

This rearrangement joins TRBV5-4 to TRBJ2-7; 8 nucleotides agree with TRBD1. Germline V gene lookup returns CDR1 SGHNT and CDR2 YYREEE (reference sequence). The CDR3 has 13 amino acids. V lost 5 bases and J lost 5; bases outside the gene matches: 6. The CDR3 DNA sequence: TGTGCCAGCAGTTTCGACAGGGGCCACGAGCAGTACTTC. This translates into CASSFDRGHEQYF.

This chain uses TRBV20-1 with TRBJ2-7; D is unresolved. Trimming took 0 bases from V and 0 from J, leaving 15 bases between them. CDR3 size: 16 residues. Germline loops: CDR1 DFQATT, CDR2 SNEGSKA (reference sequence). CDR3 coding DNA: TGCAGTGCTAGAGACTTACTGCTTTTGAGCTCCTACGAGCAGTACTTC. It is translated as CSARDLLLLSSYEQYF.

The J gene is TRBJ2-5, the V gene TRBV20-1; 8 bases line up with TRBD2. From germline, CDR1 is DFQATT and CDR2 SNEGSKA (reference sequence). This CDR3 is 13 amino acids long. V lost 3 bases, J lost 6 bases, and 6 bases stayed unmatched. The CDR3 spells CSARREDRKTQYF. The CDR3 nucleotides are TGCAGTGCTAGGCGGGAGGATCGGAAGACCCAGTACTTC.

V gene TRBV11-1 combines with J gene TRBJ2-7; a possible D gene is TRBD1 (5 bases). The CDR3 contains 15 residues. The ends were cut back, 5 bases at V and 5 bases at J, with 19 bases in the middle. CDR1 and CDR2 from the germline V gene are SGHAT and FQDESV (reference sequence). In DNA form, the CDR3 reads TGTGCCAGCAGCCCAGGGAACATTCAGGACCACGAGCAGTACTTC. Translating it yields CASSPGNIQDHEQYF.

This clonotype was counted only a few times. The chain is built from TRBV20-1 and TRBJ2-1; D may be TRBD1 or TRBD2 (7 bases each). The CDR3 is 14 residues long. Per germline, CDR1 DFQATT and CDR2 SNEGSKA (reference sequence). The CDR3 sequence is CSVRQGGIGNEQFF. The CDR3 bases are TGCAGCGTAAGACAGGGAGGGATCGGCAATGAGCAGTTCTTC.

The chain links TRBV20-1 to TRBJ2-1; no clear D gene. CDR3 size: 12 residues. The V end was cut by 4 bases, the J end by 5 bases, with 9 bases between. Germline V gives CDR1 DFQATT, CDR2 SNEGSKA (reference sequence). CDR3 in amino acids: CSATRLHNEQFF. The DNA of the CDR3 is TGCAGTGCTACTCGGCTACACAATGAGCAGTTCTTC.

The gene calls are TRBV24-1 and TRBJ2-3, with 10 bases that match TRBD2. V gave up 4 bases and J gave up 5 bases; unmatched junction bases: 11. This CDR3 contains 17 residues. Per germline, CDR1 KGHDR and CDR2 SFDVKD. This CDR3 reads CATSDTTGTSDGDTQYF. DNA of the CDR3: TGTGCCACCAGTGACACGACCGGGACTAGCGATGGAGATACGCAGTATTTT.

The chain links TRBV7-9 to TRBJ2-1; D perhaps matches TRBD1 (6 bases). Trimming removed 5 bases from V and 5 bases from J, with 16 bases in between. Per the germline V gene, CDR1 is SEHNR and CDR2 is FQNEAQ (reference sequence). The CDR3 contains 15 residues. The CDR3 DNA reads TGTGCCAGCAGCCCCGGATGGGGGCTGAACAATGAGCAGTTCTTC. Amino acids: CASSPGWGLNNEQFF. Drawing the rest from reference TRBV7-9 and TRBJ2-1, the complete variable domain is DTGVSQNPRHKITKRGQNVTFRCDPISEHNRLYWYRQTLGQGPEFLTYFQNEAQLEKSRLLSDRFSAERPKGSFSTLEIQRTEQGDSAMYLCASSPGWGLNNEQFFGPGTRLTVL.

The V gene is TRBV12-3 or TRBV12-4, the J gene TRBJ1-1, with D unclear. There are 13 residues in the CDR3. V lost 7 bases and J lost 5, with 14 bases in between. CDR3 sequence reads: CASTPDPRTEAFF. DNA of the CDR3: TGTGCCAGCACCCCAGACCCCCGGACTGAAGCTTTCTTT.

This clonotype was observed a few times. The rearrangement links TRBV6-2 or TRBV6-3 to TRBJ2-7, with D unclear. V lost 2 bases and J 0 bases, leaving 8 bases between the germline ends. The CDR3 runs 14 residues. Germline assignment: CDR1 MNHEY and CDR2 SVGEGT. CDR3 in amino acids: CASSYRATSYEQYF. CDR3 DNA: TGTGCCAGCAGTTACCGTGCCACCTCCTACGAGCAGTACTTC.

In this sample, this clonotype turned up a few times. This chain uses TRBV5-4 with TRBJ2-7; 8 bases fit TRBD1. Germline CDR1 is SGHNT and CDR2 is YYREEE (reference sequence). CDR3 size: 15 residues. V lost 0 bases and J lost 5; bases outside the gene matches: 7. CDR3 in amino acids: CASSLDGRGLDEQYF. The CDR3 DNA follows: TGTGCCAGCAGCTTGGACGGCAGGGGGCTCGACGAGCAGTACTTC.

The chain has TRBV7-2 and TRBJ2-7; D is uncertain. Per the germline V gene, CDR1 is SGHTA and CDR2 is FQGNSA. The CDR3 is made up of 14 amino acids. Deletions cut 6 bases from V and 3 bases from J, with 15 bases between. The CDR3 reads CASRSTGGRYEQYF. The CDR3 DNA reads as TGTGCCAGCAGATCGACCGGCGGCCGCTACGAGCAGTACTTC. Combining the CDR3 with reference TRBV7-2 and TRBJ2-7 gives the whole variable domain GAGVSQSPSNKVTEKGKDVELRCDPISGHTALYWYRQSLGQGLEFLIYFQGNSAPDKSGLPSDRFSAERTGGSVSTLTIQRTQQEDSAVYLCASRSTGGRYEQYFGPGTRLTVT.